The subject of this entry is one T cell receptor beta chain. These data come from a study of T-cell reconstitution after alpha-beta-depleted transplantation in children. Unique molecular identifiers featured in how the TCRbeta library was prepared. TCRdb re-called the PCR reads through MiXCR, storing one row per CDR3 protein. The sample carries approximately 520,000 distinct CDR3 sequences, around a third recorded once. The source is a human donor who donated a stem cell graft to a child with aplastic anemia. Sequenced here: PBMCs from the stem cell graft donor, sampled from the stem cell graft.

CDR3 coding DNA: TGCAGTGCTAACCCGCCCGGGAGCCGGGGAGATACGCAGTATTTT. Its protein product is CSANPPGSRGDTQYF. The chain uses TRBV20-1 and TRBJ2-3; maybe TRBD2 (6 bases). Germline CDR1 and CDR2: DFQATT and SNEGSKA (reference sequence). V lost 4 bases to trimming and J lost 5 bases, with 19 bases between them. The CDR3 contains 15 residues.